This TCR beta chain stems from a study of T cell responses to AZD1222 COVID-19 vaccine. Study details: Samples with a second dose at about 4 or about 12 weeks were pooled together. General observations from the study: Spike-wide coverage was observed for vaccine-associated CD4 TCRs, with dominant responses at 160-218 and 743-854.

TCRdb keeps only in-frame clones here, not all; method: immunoSEQ multiplex PCR. The sample holds some 130,000 clones; around 86% are singletons and the top ten take roughly 6.5%. V was shortened by 4 bases and J by 3 bases, with 15 bases between the two germline ends. This CDR3 contains 15 residues. Germline V gene lookup returns CDR1 LGHDT and CDR2 YNNKEL (reference sequence). As to this clone: The antigen is unknown.

The source material was peripheral blood, sampled on day 0 of AZD1222 vaccination. The chain recombines TRBV3-1 (or the pseudogene TRBV3-2) with TRBJ1-2, with D unresolved. The TCR sequence derives from an adult in good health. Here the CDR3 reads CASSPTNKGDYGYTF. In DNA, the CDR3 is TGTGCCAGCAGCCCCACTAATAAGGGAGACTATGGCTACACCTTC.